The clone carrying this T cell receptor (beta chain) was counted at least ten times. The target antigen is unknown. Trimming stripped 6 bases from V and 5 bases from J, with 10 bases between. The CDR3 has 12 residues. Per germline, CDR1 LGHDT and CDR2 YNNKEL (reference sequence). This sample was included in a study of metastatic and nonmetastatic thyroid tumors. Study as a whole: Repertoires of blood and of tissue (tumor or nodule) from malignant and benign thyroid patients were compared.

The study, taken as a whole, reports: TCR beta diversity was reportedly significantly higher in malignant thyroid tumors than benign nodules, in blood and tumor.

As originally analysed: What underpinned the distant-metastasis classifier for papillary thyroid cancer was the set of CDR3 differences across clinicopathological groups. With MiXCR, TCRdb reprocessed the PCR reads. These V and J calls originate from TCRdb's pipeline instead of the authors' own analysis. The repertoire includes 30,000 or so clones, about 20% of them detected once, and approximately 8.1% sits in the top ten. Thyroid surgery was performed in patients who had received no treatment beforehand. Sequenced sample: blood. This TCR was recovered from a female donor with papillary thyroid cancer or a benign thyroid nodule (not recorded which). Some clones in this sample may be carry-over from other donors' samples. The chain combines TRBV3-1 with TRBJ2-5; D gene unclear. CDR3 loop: CASSLRRETQYF. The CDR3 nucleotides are TGTGCCAGCAGTCTTAGACGGGAGACCCAGTACTTC.